A selection of T cell receptor beta chains follows, all from one sample in a study of cytotoxic CD8 clonotypes in ibrutinib-treated CLL. Generated by immunoSEQ multiplex PCR, the TCRdb table keeps only in-frame clones and is missing some. The table has about 130,000 clones, approximately 81% seen once; the top ten hold 10% to 15%. The sequencing here drew on PBMCs, taken after 12 months of ibrutinib treatment. Receptors originate from a human donor with chronic lymphocytic leukemia. Both conserved end residues are part of each CDR3. Each record gives: V gene, J gene, D gene, clone size, CDR3 DNA, CDR3 protein. The D gene is left open where the match is weak. Clone size, where shown, is once, few, many, or a class for clones that have expanded.

V: TRBV27
J: TRBJ2-1
D: TRBD2
size: .
DNA: TGTGCCAGCAGTCGGGACTACAAAGGGTACAATGAGCAGTTCTTC
CDR3: CASSRDYKGYNEQFF

V: TRBV5-4
J: TRBJ2-7
D: TRBD2
size: .
DNA: TGTGCCAGCAGCCTGGGACTAGCGGGAACCTACGAGCAGTACTTC
CDR3: CASSLGLAGTYEQYF

V: TRBV19
J: TRBJ1-2
D: TRBD1
size: few
DNA: TGTGCCAGTAGTACGGAGGGGACAGGGCTTGGTGGCTACACCTTC
CDR3: CASSTEGTGLGGYTF

V: TRBV19
J: TRBJ2-2
D: .
size: .
DNA: TGTGCCAGTAAGCTAAACACCGGGGAGCTGTTTTTT
CDR3: CASKLNTGELFF

V: TRBV7-2
J: TRBJ2-7
D: .
size: .
DNA: TGTGCCAGCAGCGTCGACCTACTAGTCGAGCAGTACTTC
CDR3: CASSVDLLVEQYF

V: TRBV29-1
J: TRBJ1-1
D: .
size: .
DNA: TGCAGCGTGCGAGACCAGATGAACACTGAAGCTTTCTTT
CDR3: CSVRDQMNTEAFF

V: TRBV5-1
J: TRBJ2-1
D: TRBD2
size: .
DNA: TGCGCCAGCGCTCGGGGACTAGCGGGAGGGCCTGGAGATGAGCAGTTCTTC
CDR3: CASARGLAGGPGDEQFF

V: TRBV30
J: TRBJ1-1
D: TRBD1
size: .
DNA: TGTGCCTGGAGTCGACCGGGACAGGGGGCAACTGAAGCTTTCTTT
CDR3: CAWSRPGQGATEAFF

V: TRBV27
J: TRBJ2-7
D: TRBD1
size: .
DNA: TGTGCCAGCAGCCTCCGGGACAGAACCTACGAGCAGTACTTC
CDR3: CASSLRDRTYEQYF

V: TRBV9
J: TRBJ1-2
D: TRBD1
size: .
DNA: TGTGCCAGCAGCGGGTTGGGACAGCGAATTAATGGCTACACCTTC
CDR3: CASSGLGQRINGYTF

V: TRBV10-3
J: TRBJ2-6
D: .
size: once
DNA: TGTGCCATCGGCGGACACCGGAACTCTGGGGCCAACGTCCTGACTTTC
CDR3: CAIGGHRNSGANVLTF

V: TRBV5-6
J: TRBJ2-3
D: TRBD2
size: .
DNA: TGTGCCAGCAGCCAGACTAGCGGCACAGATACGCAGTATTTT
CDR3: CASSQTSGTDTQYF

V: TRBV2
J: TRBJ2-7
D: TRBD2
size: .
DNA: TGTGCCAGCGCAAGGCTGGCTAGCGGCTCGGGTGAGCAGTACTTC
CDR3: CASARLASGSGEQYF

V: TRBV10-3
J: TRBJ1-5
D: .
size: .
DNA: TGTGCCATCAAACAGGGTCGCAATCAGCCCCAGCATTTT
CDR3: CAIKQGRNQPQHF

V: TRBV13
J: TRBJ1-2
D: .
size: .
DNA: TGTGCCAGCAGCTTAGTCCGGGGGCGCGTTGGCTACACCTTC
CDR3: CASSLVRGRVGYTF

V: TRBV4-2
J: TRBJ1-5
D: .
size: .
DNA: TGTGCCAGCAGCCAGGGTGTTAGCAATCAGCCCCAGCATTTT
CDR3: CASSQGVSNQPQHF

V: TRBV13
J: TRBJ2-7
D: TRBD2
size: .
DNA: TGTGCCAGCAGCCCCCCCGGGTGGGCGGGAGTGGGCGAGCAGTACTTC
CDR3: CASSPPGWAGVGEQYF

V: TRBV28
J: TRBJ1-2
D: TRBD1
size: .
DNA: TGTGCCAGCATGGACAGGGGCCGTGGCTACACCTTC
CDR3: CASMDRGRGYTF

V: TRBV2
J: TRBJ2-5
D: TRBD2
size: .
DNA: TGTGCCAGCAGCCCGCCAGCGGGAGCGGAGACCCAGTACTTC
CDR3: CASSPPAGAETQYF

V: TRBV18
J: TRBJ2-1
D: .
size: .
DNA: TGTGCCAGCTCAGGTGTCGGGACTCCCCACTACAATGAGCAGTTCTTC
CDR3: CASSGVGTPHYNEQFF

V: TRBV30
J: TRBJ1-2
D: .
size: .
DNA: TGTGCCTGGAGTGTTAACTATGGCTACACCTTC
CDR3: CAWSVNYGYTF

V: TRBV19
J: TRBJ2-5
D: .
size: .
DNA: TGTGCCAGTAGTATTAAAGTGCTCCAAGAGACCCAGTACTTC
CDR3: CASSIKVLQETQYF

V: TRBV27
J: TRBJ2-1
D: TRBD2
size: .
DNA: TGTGCCAGCAGTTTTTTTAGCGGGAGGGGGGAAGAGCAGTTCTTC
CDR3: CASSFFSGRGEEQFF

V: TRBV6-5
J: TRBJ2-7
D: TRBD2
size: once
DNA: TGTGCCAGCAGTTACCGACTAGCGGGCGAGCAGTACTTC
CDR3: CASSYRLAGEQYF

V: TRBV6-1
J: TRBJ2-7
D: .
size: .
DNA: TGTGCCAGCAAGTACGCCTACGAGCAGTACTTC
CDR3: CASKYAYEQYF

V: TRBV6-5
J: TRBJ1-2
D: .
size: few
DNA: TGTGCCAGCAGTCCCGCGGGGGATTATGGCTACACCTTC
CDR3: CASSPAGDYGYTF

V: TRBV19
J: TRBJ1-5
D: .
size: .
DNA: TGTGCCAGTAGTATTCAGGGGCGAAATAATCAGCCCCAGCATTTT
CDR3: CASSIQGRNNQPQHF

V: TRBV19
J: TRBJ2-2
D: TRBD2
size: .
DNA: TGTGCCAGTAGTGACCCCTGGCTAGCGGGCACCGGGGAGCTGTTTTTT
CDR3: CASSDPWLAGTGELFF

V: TRBV2
J: TRBJ2-1
D: .
size: .
DNA: TGTGCCAGCACAGCGGGTGGGCACAATGAGCAGTTCTTC
CDR3: CASTAGGHNEQFF

V: TRBV6-4
J: TRBJ2-1
D: TRBD2
size: .
DNA: TGTGCCAGCAGTGAGAGCGGGAGCTACAATGAGCAGTTCTTC
CDR3: CASSESGSYNEQFF

V: TRBV19
J: TRBJ1-3
D: TRBD1
size: few
DNA: TGTGCCAGTAATGAGGGGGCTTCTGGAAACACCATATATTTT
CDR3: CASNEGASGNTIYF